The clone carrying this T cell receptor (beta chain) came up many times. Its specificity is unknown. TCRdb ran MiXCR on the reads and lists one entry per CDR3 protein. The sample lists approximately 320,000 distinct CDR3 sequences; over 7.5% were seen once. These data come from a study of T cell repertoires in cytomegalovirus infection. Study-level information: Evidence of both CMV infection and a matching HLA type came from public TCR beta signatures. Study results and caveats: HLA-C-restricted TCR beta clonotypes specific for CMV led the ex vivo response.

CDR1 is SNHLY and CDR2 is FYNNEI in the germline V gene. The CDR3 covers 16 residues. The junction had 9 bases not matched to a gene; V was cut back by 1 base and J by 9 bases. The TCR sequence derives from a human donor in good health (CMV status not recorded). Some clones in this sample may be carry-over from other donors' samples. The chain recombines TRBV2 with TRBJ2-1, with 10 bases aligning to TRBD2. The sequencing sample was made of PBMCs. CDR3 sequence reads: CASSEVALAGEGEQFF. The CDR3 DNA follows: TGTGCCAGCAGTGAAGTCGCGCTAGCGGGGGAGGGTGAGCAGTTCTTC.